The 8 T cell receptor beta chains reported below all come from one sample, sequenced in a study of blood T cell repertoires in COVID-19. Clones were read by immunoSEQ multiplex PCR, and TCRdb kept only the in-frame ones, dropping some. The data contain 120,000 or so clones, around 85% of them singletons. Specimen: peripheral blood. The receptors derive from a man between 70 and 80 years old who had recovered from COVID-19.

V and J are TRBV4-1 and TRBJ2-1; 11 positions agree with TRBD2. The V segment lost 4 bases and the J segment 8 bases; nucleotides outside the gene matches: 10. Germline V gene data show CDR1 as MGHRA and CDR2 as YSYEKL. The CDR3 length is 16 residues. The CDR3 loop reads CASSLPGASGRYEQFF. The CDR3 coding sequence is TGCGCCAGCAGCCTCCCTGGGGCTAGCGGGAGGTATGAGCAGTTCTTC.

This sequence joins TRBV6-6 and TRBJ2-2, with 11 bases matching TRBD2. The junction had 8 bases not matched to a gene; V was cut back by 7 bases and J by 4 bases. Per the germline V gene, CDR1 is MNHNY and CDR2 is SVGAGI (reference sequence). The CDR3 has 16 amino acids. CDR3 region: CASTASGGLPTGELFF. The CDR3 DNA reads as TGTGCCAGCACCGCTAGCGGGGGGCTCCCCACCGGGGAGCTGTTTTTT.

This chain uses TRBV6-1 with TRBJ1-2; D possibly corresponds to TRBD1 (5 bases). The CDR3 sequence is 13 residues long. Between the trimmed V and J ends, which lost 2 bases and 3 bases, there was a span of 7 bases. CDR1 and CDR2 from the germline V gene are MNHNS and SASEGT. This CDR3 reads CASSEQGDYGYTF. Written as DNA, the CDR3 is TGTGCCAGCAGTGAACAGGGTGACTATGGCTACACCTTC.

V is TRBV7-2 and J is TRBJ2-1; D remains ambiguous. CDR1 is SGHTA, CDR2 FQGNSA, per germline. Trimming cost V 2 bases and J 3 bases, with 8 bases left between them. CDR3 length: 14 amino acids. The CDR3 loop reads CASSLTLGYNEQFF. CDR3 in DNA: TGTGCCAGCAGCTTAACGCTCGGCTACAATGAGCAGTTCTTC.

The chain links TRBV5-4 to TRBJ2-3; D might be TRBD2 (6 bases). Germline V gene lookup returns CDR1 SGHNT and CDR2 YYREEE (reference sequence). The germline V and J ends were trimmed by 1 base and 3 bases, with 12 bases remaining between them. The CDR3 consists of 15 residues. The CDR3 here is CASSLPGDGTDTQYF. DNA of the CDR3: TGTGCCAGCAGCTTGCCGGGGGATGGGACAGATACGCAGTATTTT.

A remark on this clone: Other DNA sequences in the same sample also yield this CDR3. This chain uses TRBV5-1 with TRBJ2-2, with no clear D. V lost 2 bases and J lost 4, with 6 bases in between. Germline V gives CDR1 SGHRS, CDR2 YFSETQ. The CDR3 has 13 residues. CDR3 sequence reads: CASSLISTGELFF. CDR3 nucleotides: TGCGCCAGCAGCTTAATCAGCACCGGGGAGCTGTTTTTT.

This clone is a singleton in its sample. The chain combines TRBV3-1 (or the pseudogene TRBV3-2) with TRBJ2-3; D gene ambiguous. This CDR3 spans 11 amino acids. The V and J ends lost 4 bases and 4 bases respectively, with 3 bases between them. From germline, CDR1 is LGHDT and CDR2 YNNKEL (reference sequence). The CDR3 DNA sequence: TGTGCCAGCAGCCGAGCAGATACGCAGTATTTT. Translation: CASSRADTQYF.

CDR3 coding DNA: TGTGCCAGCAGCCAGTGGAGTTCCTACGAGCAGTACTTC. It translates to CASSQWSSYEQYF. V gene TRBV3-1 (or the pseudogene TRBV3-2) combines with J gene TRBJ2-7, with D hard to call. V gave up 3 bases and J gave up 1 base, with 7 bases separating them. The CDR3 spans 13 residues. Germline CDR1 is LGHDT and CDR2 is YNNKEL (reference sequence).